A single sample is the source of the 15 T cell receptor beta chains below, sequenced in a study of blood T cell repertoires in COVID-19. Only in-frame clones appear in the TCRdb table, and some are missing; sequencing was by immunoSEQ multiplex PCR. The repertoire holds roughly 200,000 clones, with 82% as singletons. The sample taken for sequencing was peripheral blood. These receptors were taken from a woman aged 80 or older with COVID-19, enrolled during active disease.

V and J are TRBV29-1 and TRBJ2-1, with D possibly TRBD1 on 6 matching bases. The CDR3 has 13 amino acids. Germline CDR1 SQVTM, CDR2 ANQGSEA. Trimming removed 7 bases at V and 2 bases at J, with 12 bases between. For the CDR3, the DNA is TGCAGCGCCGCGAGGGGGACCTACAATGAGCAGTTCTTC. This gives the protein CSAARGTYNEQFF.

The chain carries TRBV7-3 and TRBJ2-7; perhaps TRBD1 as D (7 bases). The CDR3 sequence is 13 residues long. The V and J ends lost 3 bases and 6 bases respectively, with 12 bases between them. The V gene's germline CDR1 is SGHTA and CDR2 FQGTGA. CDR3 residues: CASSFFQGGEQYF. The CDR3 DNA reads as TGTGCCAGCAGCTTTTTCCAGGGGGGCGAGCAGTACTTC. The variable domain in full, with the rest retrieved from reference TRBV7-3 and TRBJ2-7, is GAGVSQTPSNKVTEKGKYVELRCDPISGHTALYWYRQSLGQGPEFLIYFQGTGAADDSGLPNDRFFAVRPEGSVSTLKIQRTERGDSAVYLCASSFFQGGEQYFGPGTRLTVT.

V and J are TRBV7-9 and TRBJ1-3, with TRBD1 as a possible D gene (5 bases). The V gene lost 6 bases and the J gene lost 4 bases, with 10 bases spanning the gap. Germline V CDR1 and CDR2: SEHNR, FQNEAQ (reference sequence). The CDR3 loop spans 13 amino acids. The CDR3 sequence: CASSPGWGNTIYF. The CDR3 nucleotides read TGTGCCAGCAGTCCAGGGTGGGGAAACACCATATATTTT.

The chain links TRBV28 to TRBJ1-4; maybe TRBD1 (6 bases). The CDR3 loop spans 16 amino acids. Trimming removed 3 bases at V and 7 bases at J, with 18 bases between. Germline V gene lookup returns CDR1 MDHEN and CDR2 SYDVKM. CDR3 DNA: TGTGCCAGCAGTTTGGTGGGGTCGGGGGGCCGTGAAAAACTGTTTTTT. Residues: CASSLVGSGGREKLFF.

This clone appeared once. This chain uses TRBV29-1 with TRBJ1-2; D is possibly TRBD1 (6 bases). CDR3 size: 11 residues. Germline V CDR1 and CDR2: SQVTM, ANQGSEA. V lost 7 bases, J lost 8 bases, and 14 bases lay in between. CDR3 in amino acids: CSALQGYGYTF. DNA for the CDR3: TGCAGCGCACTACAGGGATACGGCTACACCTTC.

J is TRBJ1-2 and V is TRBV27; 7 bases are shared with TRBD1. The CDR3 loop spans 15 amino acids. With 0 bases clipped from V and 4 bases from J, the junction kept 5 bases outside the gene matches. Looked up from germline, CDR1 is MNHEY and CDR2 is SMNVEV (reference sequence). The CDR3 bases are TGTGCCAGCAGTTTATCAAACAGGGGTGTCTATGGCTACACCTTC. This gives the protein CASSLSNRGVYGYTF.

The rearrangement joins TRBV6-1 to TRBJ2-5; TRBD2 agrees at 14 bases. V lost 3 bases, J lost 5 bases, and 5 bases stayed unmatched. Germline V CDR1 and CDR2: MNHNS, SASEGT. The CDR3 sequence is 16 residues long. The CDR3 nucleotides read TGTGCCAGCAGTGAGTCGGGACTAGCGGGGGTTGAGACCCAGTACTTC. Its translation is CASSESGLAGVETQYF.

This clone appeared a single time. The chain is built from TRBV4-1 and TRBJ1-1; TRBD1 matches at 9 bases. After removal of 4 bases from V and 5 bases from J, the junction contained 11 bases not matched to a gene. The CDR3 spans 16 residues. Germline loops: CDR1 MGHRA, CDR2 YSYEKL. The CDR3 sequence: CASSRGGGQGRTEAFF. The DNA of the CDR3 is TGCGCCAGCAGCCGGGGGGGCGGACAGGGGCGGACTGAAGCTTTCTTT.

V and J are TRBV29-1 and TRBJ1-1; no reliable D call. Trimming removed 5 bases at V and 5 bases at J, with 18 bases between. Germline V gene sequence: CDR1 SQVTM, CDR2 ANQGSEA. The CDR3 is 14 amino acids. Here the CDR3 reads CSVSSTGPGTEAFF. The CDR3 nucleotides read TGCAGCGTTTCCTCAACGGGCCCGGGGACTGAAGCTTTCTTT.

This chain links TRBV19 with TRBJ1-5; possibly TRBD1 for D (5 bases). Per germline, CDR1 LNHDA and CDR2 SQIVND (reference sequence). V was clipped by 4 bases and J by 4 bases, with 14 bases between them. The CDR3 is 15 amino acids. CDR3 residues: CASSTPDSRNQPQHF. As DNA, the CDR3 is TGTGCCAGTAGTACCCCCGACAGCCGTAATCAGCCCCAGCATTTT.

This clone occurred once. The chain combines TRBV15 with TRBJ2-3; unclear D gene. The germline V gene encodes CDR1 LNHNV and CDR2 YYDKDF (reference sequence). V gave up 3 bases and J gave up 4 bases, with 11 bases separating them. The CDR3 loop spans 14 amino acids. CDR3 nucleotides: TGTGCCACCAGCAGGCGCGGAGCAGCAGATACGCAGTATTTT. This translates into CATSRRGAADTQYF. Combining the CDR3 with reference TRBV15 and TRBJ2-3 gives the whole variable domain DAMVIQNPRYQVTQFGKPVTLSCSQTLNHNVMYWYQQKSSQAPKLLFHYYDKDFNNEADTPDNFQSRRPNTSFCFLDIRSPGLGDTAMYLCATSRRGAADTQYFGPGTRLTVL.

This sequence joins TRBV6-2 or TRBV6-3 and TRBJ2-7; D remains ambiguous. This CDR3 comprises 15 residues. V lost 2 bases and J lost 2, with 13 bases in between. Germline-derived CDR1 and CDR2 are MNHEY and SVGEGT. CDR3 nucleotides: TGTGCCAGCAGTTACGGTCGGAGTCACACCTACGAGCAGTACTTC. Protein: CASSYGRSHTYEQYF.

This clone appeared a single time. V usage is TRBV18 and J usage is TRBJ1-6; the D is unclear. Looked up from germline, CDR1 is KGHSH and CDR2 is LQKENI. Deletions cut 3 bases from V and 17 bases from J, with 11 bases between. The CDR3 contains 11 residues. The DNA for the CDR3 is TGTGCCAGCTCACCTGACGAGGGTATCCACTTT. Translating gives CASSPDEGIHF. The entire variable domain, with the rest obtained from reference TRBV18 and TRBJ1-6, is as follows: NAGVMQNPRHLVRRRGQEARLRCSPMKGHSHVYWYRQLPEEGLKFMVYLQKENIIDESGMPKERFSAEFPKEGPSILRIQQVVRGDSAAYFCASSPDEGIHFGNGTRLTVT.

The V call is TRBV7-3, the J call TRBJ2-1; 8 positions match TRBD2. CDR3 size: 15 residues. Germline lookup yields CDR1 SGHTA and CDR2 FQGTGA. The V and J ends lost 5 bases and 6 bases, in that order; junction bases with no gene match: 9. CDR3 DNA: TGTGCCAGCAGCGAACTAGCGGTGCTCCCCAATGAGCAGTTCTTC. Its translation is CASSELAVLPNEQFF.

The genes are TRBV21-1 and TRBJ2-1; the D segment call TRBD2 is taken from the table without a DNA check. TRBV21-1 is designated a pseudogene. CDR3 length: 15 amino acids. The CDR3 here is CASSETPGDHNEQFF. CDR3 nucleotide sequence: TGTGCCAGCAGCGAAACCCCGGGGGACCACAATGAGCAGTTCTTC.